Below are 18 T cell receptor beta chains sequenced from a single sample in a study of shared clonotypes between healthy human individuals. Sequencing used immunoSEQ multiplex PCR; TCRdb keeps in-frame clones, though not all of them. The sample has about half a million clones; around 79% are singletons. The source material was PBMCs. The receptors shown here come from a woman aged 40 to 50 in good health. Some clones in this sample may be carry-over from other donors' samples.

J is TRBJ2-3 and V is TRBV5-1, with D tentatively TRBD2 (6 bases). The CDR3 contains 15 residues. In germline, CDR1 is SGHRS, CDR2 YFSETQ. V was pared by 1 base and J by 6 bases, with 15 bases between. The CDR3 sequence: CASSLPSEYGDTQYF. As DNA, the CDR3 is TGCGCCAGCAGCTTGCCTAGCGAGTACGGGGATACGCAGTATTTT.

This clone is a singleton in its sample. V usage is TRBV7-8 and J usage is TRBJ1-5; the D gene is possibly TRBD1 (6 bases). The CDR3 is 14 amino acids. The V and J ends lost 5 bases and 1 base respectively, with 9 bases between them. The germline V gene has CDR1 SGHVS and CDR2 FQNEAQ. DNA of the CDR3: TGTGCCAGCAGCCGCACAGGGAGCAATCAGCCCCAGCATTTT. This gives the protein CASSRTGSNQPQHF.

This chain uses TRBV11-2 with TRBJ2-3, with a possible D match to TRBD2 (6 bases). The CDR3 totals 15 residues. Looked up from germline, CDR1 is SGHAT and CDR2 is FQNNGV. The germline V and J ends were trimmed by 6 bases and 1 base, with 14 bases remaining between them. CDR3 bases: TGTGCCAGCAGTCGACTAGTTACCCGCACAGATACGCAGTATTTT. Its translation is CASSRLVTRTDTQYF.

The V gene is TRBV7-6, the J gene TRBJ2-7; 9 bases line up with TRBD1. The CDR3 loop spans 14 amino acids. The germline CDR1 and CDR2 sequences are SGHVS and FNYEAQ. Unmatched junction bases numbered 2, after V lost 1 base and J lost 4 bases. The CDR3: CASSLGGQGYEQYF. Here the CDR3 DNA reads TGTGCCAGCAGCTTAGGGGGACAGGGTTACGAGCAGTACTTC.

The V gene is TRBV27, the J gene TRBJ1-2; no clear D gene. The V end lost 3 bases, the J end lost 8 bases, and 16 bases lay between the germline ends. Germline-derived CDR1 and CDR2 are MNHEY and SMNVEV (reference sequence). This CDR3 is built from 14 residues. CDR3 residues: CASSFRGARGGYTF. The CDR3 bases are TGTGCCAGCAGTTTCCGCGGAGCTCGAGGCGGCTACACCTTC.

This clone was counted only a few times. V is TRBV11-3 and J is TRBJ2-3; D possibly corresponds to TRBD2 (6 bases). V gave up 3 bases and J gave up 5 bases, with 15 bases separating them. CDR3 size: 15 residues. CDR1 SGHNT and CDR2 YENEEA come from the germline V gene. CDR3 sequence reads: CASSLEGQPGDTQYF. CDR3 coding DNA: TGTGCCAGCAGCTTGGAGGGCCAGCCTGGAGATACGCAGTATTTT.

This clone was found a few times. This chain uses TRBV5-1 with TRBJ2-5; 7 bases match TRBD2. Unmatched junction bases numbered 16, after V lost 0 bases and J lost 11 bases. In germline, CDR1 is SGHRS, CDR2 YFSETQ. The CDR3 has 16 amino acids. CDR3 sequence (DNA): TGCGCCAGCAGCTTGGCCTTGGCGGGAGTAGTACAGGAGCAGTACTTC. Protein sequence: CASSLALAGVVQEQYF.

The chain combines TRBV10-3 with TRBJ1-4; 11 nucleotides match TRBD1. The CDR3 extends over 15 amino acids. Germline trimming cut 8 bases from V and 7 bases from J; bases unmatched to any gene: 9. From germline, CDR1 is ENHRY and CDR2 SYGVKD. The CDR3 DNA is TGTGCCATCGGGCGGACAGGGGGCGTCGGTGAAAAACTGTTTTTT. This sequence encodes CAIGRTGGVGEKLFF.

The V and J genes are TRBV10-3 and TRBJ1-3; 7 bases agree with TRBD1. Trimming took 7 bases from V and 0 from J; bases not matched to a gene: 6. CDR3 length: 15 residues. Germline CDR1 is ENHRY and CDR2 is SYGVKD. The CDR3 loop reads CAITPDRPSGNTIYF. DNA of the CDR3: TGTGCCATCACCCCGGACAGGCCCTCTGGAAACACCATATATTTT.

This chain uses TRBV11-2 with TRBJ2-5, with D perhaps matching TRBD2 (6 bases). Germline lookup yields CDR1 SGHAT and CDR2 FQNNGV. V was pared by 7 bases and J by 2 bases, with 14 bases between. The CDR3 is 14 amino acids. CDR3 nucleotide sequence: TGTGCCAGCAAAAAAGCGGGCTCACAAGAGACCCAGTACTTC. Its translation is CASKKAGSQETQYF.

This clone was detected a few times. This chain links TRBV19 with TRBJ1-5; TRBD1 agrees at 8 bases. The V gene end was trimmed by 1 base and the J gene end by 12 bases; junction bases not matched to a gene: 2. The CDR3 is 12 residues long. The germline gives CDR1 LNHDA, CDR2 SQIVND (reference sequence). The CDR3 bases are TGTGCCAGTAGTATAGGGACAGGGCTCCAGCATTTT. It is translated as CASSIGTGLQHF.

This clone has just a few counts. Here the CDR3 reads CASRKQLLTGNTEAFF. CDR3 bases: TGTGCCAGCAGAAAGCAATTATTAACAGGGAACACTGAAGCTTTCTTT. The chain has TRBV2 and TRBJ1-1; D is perhaps TRBD1 (5 bases). The CDR3 contains 16 residues. V was trimmed by 6 bases and J by 1 base, leaving 18 bases between them. Germline CDR1 SNHLY, CDR2 FYNNEI.

The chain is built from TRBV30 and TRBJ2-7; TRBD1 agrees at 9 bases. The V and J ends lost 2 bases and 3 bases, in that order; junction bases with no gene match: 2. Germline V gene lookup returns CDR1 GTSNPN and CDR2 SVGIG (reference sequence). This CDR3 has 13 amino acids. CDR3 amino acids: CAWSLDRGYEQYF. DNA of the CDR3: TGTGCCTGGAGTTTGGACAGGGGCTACGAGCAGTACTTC.

There are a few counts of this clone. V and J are TRBV25-1 and TRBJ2-2; perhaps D is TRBD1 or TRBD2 (5 bases each). The CDR3 is made up of 15 amino acids. V was pared by 3 bases and J by 6 bases, with 14 bases between. The germline gives CDR1 MGHDK, CDR2 SYGVNS. CDR3 sequence reads: CASSDPGPKPGELFF. The DNA of the CDR3 is TGTGCCAGCAGTGACCCGGGACCCAAGCCCGGGGAGCTGTTTTTT.

The DNA for the CDR3 is TGTGCCAGCAGTTACTCACACGGGAGCGCCGGGGAGCTGTTTTTT. It encodes CASSYSHGSAGELFF. J is TRBJ2-2 and V is TRBV6-5, with D possibly matching TRBD2 (6 bases). The CDR3 extends over 15 amino acids. V gave up 0 bases and J gave up 6 bases, with 11 bases separating them. CDR1 and CDR2 (germline): MNHEY, SVGAGI.

The rearrangement links TRBV28 to TRBJ2-5; D perhaps matches TRBD1 (5 bases). The CDR3 spans 13 residues. Trimming pared 2 bases from V and 4 bases from J, leaving 8 bases between. Germline CDR1 reads MDHEN; CDR2 reads SYDVKM. The CDR3 DNA follows: TGTGCCAGCAGTTTAGAACAGGCAGAGACCCAGTACTTC. Protein sequence: CASSLEQAETQYF.

The J gene is TRBJ2-3, the V gene TRBV15; D is perhaps TRBD1 (7 bases). Germline CDR1 LNHNV, CDR2 YYDKDF (reference sequence). The length of the CDR3 is 15 residues. Trimming took 3 bases from V and 0 from J, leaving 10 bases between them. CDR3 coding DNA: TGTGCCACCAGCAGCGGGGGACAGAGCACAGATACGCAGTATTTT. Translated, it gives CATSSGGQSTDTQYF.

This chain uses TRBV5-1 with TRBJ1-1, with 12 positions matching TRBD1. Trimming at V came to 3 bases and at J to 5 bases, leaving 14 bases not matched to a gene. The CDR3 length is 18 residues. Looked up from germline, CDR1 is SGHRS and CDR2 is YFSETQ. The CDR3 coding sequence is TGCGCCAGCAGCTCACCGACCGACCGGGACAGGGGGCTGACTGAAGCTTTCTTT. Its translation: CASSSPTDRDRGLTEAFF.